This T cell receptor (beta chain) derives from a study of blood T cell repertoires in COVID-19. Overall study: Samples came from the United States, Italy and Spain, spanning acute and convalescent COVID-19. Nucleic acid was either cDNA or gDNA, and it came from T cells, B-cell-depleted T cells, or PBMCs.

Authors' analysis steps: Estimates of nucleated cell counts were drawn from the amplification of reference gene primers. Clones were read by immunoSEQ multiplex PCR, and TCRdb kept only the in-frame ones, dropping some. Clonal size and the V and J genes are those of that table, whereas D and trimming came from the DNA. The sample has over 55,000 clones, roughly 85% seen once. Trimming cost V 12 bases and J 0 bases, with 16 bases left between them. This CDR3 spans 14 amino acids. CDR1 and CDR2 (germline): KGHDR, SFDVKD. This clonotype originated in a man aged 50 to 59 with acute or convalescent COVID-19. This chain connects TRBV24-1 to TRBJ1-1; a possible D gene is TRBD1 (5 bases). The sample was peripheral blood. CDR3 DNA sequence: TGTGCCTACCGGGGGGGGTTCATGAACACTGAAGCTTTCTTT. This sequence encodes CAYRGGFMNTEAFF.